This paragraph covers one T cell receptor (beta chain) sequence. CDR1 is SGHTA and CDR2 is FQGNSA in the germline V gene. Trimming at V came to 1 base and at J to 7 bases, leaving 8 bases not matched to a gene. The CDR3 extends over 16 amino acids. These data come from a study of T cells in tuberculosis. Background on the study: CD1B tetramers identified T cells specific for mycobacterial lipid GMM.

Thawed, overnight-rested PBMC were stained with GMM-loaded CD1B tetramer, viability dye and anti-CD3, then sorted. C32 glucose monomycolate from Rhodococcus equi was loaded onto the CD1B tetramers. Tetramer-sorted PBMC had been CD14 monocyte-depleted before freezing. From each donor, some 100,000 tetramer-negative cells were sorted. Study-wide findings and caveats: Low-affinity CD1B-GMM tetramer-binding T cells may have been missed.

TCRdb keeps only in-frame clones here, not all; method: immunoSEQ multiplex PCR. Of tens of thousands of clones in the sample, roughly 88% were seen once. The TCR originated in an adult woman with latent tuberculosis. Material for sequencing was CD1b-GMM tetramer-negative cells sorted from PBMCs. V gene TRBV7-2 combines with J gene TRBJ2-5; 11 bases agree with TRBD2. CDR3 coding DNA: TGTGCCAGCAGCTTAGGGATAGCGGGGGGGCCGGTGACCCAGTACTTC. Amino acid sequence: CASSLGIAGGPVTQYF.